The source of this T cell receptor (beta chain) is a study of blood T cell repertoires in COVID-19. Study overall: Italy, Spain and the United States were the sources of the convalescent and acute COVID-19 samples. The cDNA or gDNA used as material had been derived from T cells, B-cell-depleted T cells, or PBMCs.

This clone was seen once. Per the original data handling: Cell counts per sample came from amplifying reference gene primers. Profiling relied on immunoSEQ multiplex PCR, and the TCRdb table lists in-frame clones only, not all of them. The V and J calls and clone size were taken over from that table, and D and trimming were inferred from the DNA. The repertoire holds some 200,000 clones, with roughly four fifths as singletons. The germline gives CDR1 ENHRY, CDR2 SYGVKD. Trimming took 4 bases from V and 5 from J; bases not matched to a gene: 4. There are 13 residues in the CDR3. The receptor comes from a man under 40 with active or convalescent COVID-19. The chain has TRBV10-3 and TRBJ1-1; 7 bases match TRBD1. Sequenced material: peripheral blood. Here the CDR3 DNA reads TGTGCCATCAGTGGAACACAGGGGACTGAAGCTTTCTTT. Translating gives CAISGTQGTEAFF.